At least ten counts were recorded for the clone carrying this T cell receptor beta chain. Its antigen remains unknown. This record comes from a study of post-analysis software for immune sequencing data. Study at large: Both relapsing-remitting and secondary progressive multiple sclerosis featured among the disease courses, as did progressive-relapsing multiple sclerosis. Points from the study as a whole: In patients, about 5 TRBV segments were more frequent than in controls, with TRBV5-6, TRBV5-1 and TRBV20-1 among them. When the samples were clustered directly with F measure, those that had been prepared in the same batch showed strong co-clustering.

V was cut by 6 bases and J by 1 base, with 6 bases left in between. The CDR3 sequence is 12 residues long. The TCR beta cDNA libraries carried unique molecular identifiers. Once roughly 0.9 to 11 million T cells were used, about half a million cDNA molecules resulted. MiXCR, run by TCRdb on the PCR reads, gives a single entry per CDR3 protein. Of roughly 730,000 distinct CDR3 sequences in the sample, roughly 30% were seen once. The source material was blood. The J gene is TRBJ2-5, the V gene TRBV12-3 or TRBV12-4, with D possibly matching TRBD1 (5 bases). This TCR derives from a girl under 18 with multiple sclerosis. CDR3 in DNA: TGTGCCAGCAGGCAGGGCCAAGAGACCCAGTACTTC. Translated, it gives CASRQGQETQYF.